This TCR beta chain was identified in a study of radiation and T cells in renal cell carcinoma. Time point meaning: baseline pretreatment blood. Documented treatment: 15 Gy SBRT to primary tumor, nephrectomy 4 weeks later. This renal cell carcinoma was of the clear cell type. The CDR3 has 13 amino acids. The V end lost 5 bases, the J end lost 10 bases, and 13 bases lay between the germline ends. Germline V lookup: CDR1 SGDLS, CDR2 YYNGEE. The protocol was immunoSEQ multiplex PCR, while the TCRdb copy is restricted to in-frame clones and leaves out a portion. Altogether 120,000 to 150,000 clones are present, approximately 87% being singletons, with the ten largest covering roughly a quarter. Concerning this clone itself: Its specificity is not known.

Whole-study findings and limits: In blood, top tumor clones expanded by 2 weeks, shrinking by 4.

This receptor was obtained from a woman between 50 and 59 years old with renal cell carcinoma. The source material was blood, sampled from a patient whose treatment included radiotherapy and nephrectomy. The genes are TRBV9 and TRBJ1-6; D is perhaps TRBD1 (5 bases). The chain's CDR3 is CASSELGESPLHF. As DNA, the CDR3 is TGTGCCAGCAGTGAGTTGGGGGAATCACCCCTCCACTTT.